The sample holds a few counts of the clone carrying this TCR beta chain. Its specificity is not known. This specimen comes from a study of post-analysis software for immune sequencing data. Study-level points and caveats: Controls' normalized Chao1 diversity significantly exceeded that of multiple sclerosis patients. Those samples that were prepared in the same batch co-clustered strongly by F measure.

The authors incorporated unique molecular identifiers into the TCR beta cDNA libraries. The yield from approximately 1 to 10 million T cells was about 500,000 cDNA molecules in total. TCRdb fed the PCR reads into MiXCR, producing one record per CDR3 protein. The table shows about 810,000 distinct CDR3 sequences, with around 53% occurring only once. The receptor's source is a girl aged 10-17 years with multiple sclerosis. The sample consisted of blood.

CDR3 DNA: TGCGCCAGCAGCCAAAAGGGACTAGCGGGAGGGCACCACGAGCAGTACTTC. This sequence encodes CASSQKGLAGGHHEQYF. This rearrangement joins TRBV4-1 to TRBJ2-4, with 16 bases that match TRBD2. The end of the DNA is better explained by TRBJ2-7, so the J call may be wrong. This CDR3 comprises 17 residues. Germline CDR1 and CDR2: MGHRA and YSYEKL.